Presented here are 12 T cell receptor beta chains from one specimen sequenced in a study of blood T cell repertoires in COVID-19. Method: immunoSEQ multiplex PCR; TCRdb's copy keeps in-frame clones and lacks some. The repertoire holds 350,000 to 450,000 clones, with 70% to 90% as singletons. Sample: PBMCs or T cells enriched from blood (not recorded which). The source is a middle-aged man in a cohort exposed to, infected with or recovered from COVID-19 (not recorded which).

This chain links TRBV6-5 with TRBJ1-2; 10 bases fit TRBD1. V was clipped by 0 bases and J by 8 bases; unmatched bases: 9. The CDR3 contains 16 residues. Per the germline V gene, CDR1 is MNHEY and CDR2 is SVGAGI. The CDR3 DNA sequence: TGTGCCAGCAGTTACTCAGCTCTAGGGACAGGGGTCGGCTACACCTTC. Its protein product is CASSYSALGTGVGYTF.

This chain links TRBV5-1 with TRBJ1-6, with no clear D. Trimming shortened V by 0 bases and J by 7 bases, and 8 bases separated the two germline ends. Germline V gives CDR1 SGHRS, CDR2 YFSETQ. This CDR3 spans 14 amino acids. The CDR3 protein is CASSLARLNSPLHF. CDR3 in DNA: TGCGCCAGCAGCTTGGCCAGGTTAAATTCACCCCTCCACTTT.

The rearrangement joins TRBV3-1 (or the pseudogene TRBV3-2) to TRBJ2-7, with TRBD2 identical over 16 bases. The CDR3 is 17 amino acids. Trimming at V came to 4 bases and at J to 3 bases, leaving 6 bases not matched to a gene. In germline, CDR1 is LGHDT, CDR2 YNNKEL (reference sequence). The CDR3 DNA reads TGTGCCAGCAGCCCGGGACTAGCGGGAGGGGTAAGCTACGAGCAGTACTTC. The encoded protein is CASSPGLAGGVSYEQYF.

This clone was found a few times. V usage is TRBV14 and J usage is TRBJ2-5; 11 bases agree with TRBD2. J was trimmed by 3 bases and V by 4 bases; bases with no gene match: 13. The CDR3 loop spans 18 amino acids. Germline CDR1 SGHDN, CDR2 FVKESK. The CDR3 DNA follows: TGTGCCAGCAGCCGATTCCTCACTAGCGGGAGTTTTGAAGAGACCCAGTACTTC. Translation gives CASSRFLTSGSFEETQYF. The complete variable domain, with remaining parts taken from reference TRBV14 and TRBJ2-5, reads EAGVTQFPSHSVIEKGQTVTLRCDPISGHDNLYWYRRVMGKEIKFLLHFVKESKQDESGMPNNRFLAERTGGTYSTLKVQPAELEDSGVYFCASSRFLTSGSFEETQYFGPGTRLLVL.

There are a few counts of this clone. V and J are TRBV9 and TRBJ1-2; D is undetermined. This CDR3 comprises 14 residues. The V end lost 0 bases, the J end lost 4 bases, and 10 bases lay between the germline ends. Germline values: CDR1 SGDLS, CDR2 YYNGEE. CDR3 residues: CASSVAQSTYGYTF. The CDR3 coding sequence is TGTGCCAGCAGCGTAGCACAGAGTACCTATGGCTACACCTTC.

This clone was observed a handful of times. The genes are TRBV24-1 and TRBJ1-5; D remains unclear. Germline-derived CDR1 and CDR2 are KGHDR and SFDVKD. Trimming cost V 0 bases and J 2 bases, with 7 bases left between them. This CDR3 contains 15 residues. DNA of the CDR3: TGTGCCACCAGTGATTTGACAGCCGGCAATCAGCCCCAGCATTTT. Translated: CATSDLTAGNQPQHF.

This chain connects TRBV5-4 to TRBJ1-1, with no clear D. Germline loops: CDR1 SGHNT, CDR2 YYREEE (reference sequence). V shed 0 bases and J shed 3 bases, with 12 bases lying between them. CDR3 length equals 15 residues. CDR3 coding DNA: TGTGCCAGCAGCTTGGAAGGTAAGAGGCACACTGAAGCTTTCTTT. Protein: CASSLEGKRHTEAFF.

CDR3 region: CAGNRPNTGELFF. The CDR3 DNA sequence: TGTGCCGGGAACAGGCCGAACACCGGGGAGCTGTTTTTT. V and J are TRBV28 and TRBJ2-2; a weak D match, TRBD1 (5 bases). The CDR3 is made up of 13 amino acids. V was cut by 11 bases and J by 0 bases, with 10 bases left in between. In germline, CDR1 is MDHEN, CDR2 SYDVKM.

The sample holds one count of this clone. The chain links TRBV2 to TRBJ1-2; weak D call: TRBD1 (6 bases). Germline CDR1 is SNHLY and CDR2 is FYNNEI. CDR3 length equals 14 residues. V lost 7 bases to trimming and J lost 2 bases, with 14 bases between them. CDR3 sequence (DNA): TGTGCCAGCAAAAGATCGGACAGAAACTATGGCTACACCTTC. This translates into CASKRSDRNYGYTF.

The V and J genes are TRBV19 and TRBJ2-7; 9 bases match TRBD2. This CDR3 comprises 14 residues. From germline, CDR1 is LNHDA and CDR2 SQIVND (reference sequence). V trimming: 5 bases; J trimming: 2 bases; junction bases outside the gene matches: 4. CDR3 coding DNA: TGTGCCAGTAGTCTAGCGGGGATTACCTACGAGCAGTACTTC. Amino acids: CASSLAGITYEQYF.

The CDR3 DNA sequence: TGTGCCAGCAGCTTGGGAGGACAGGGGGGCTATGTGACCCAGTACTTC. Encoded protein: CASSLGGQGGYVTQYF. The J gene is TRBJ2-5, the V gene TRBV5-4; 10 nucleotides match TRBD1. Germline CDR1 and CDR2: SGHNT and YYREEE (reference sequence). The CDR3 totals 16 residues. V trimming: 0 bases; J trimming: 7 bases; junction bases outside the gene matches: 9.

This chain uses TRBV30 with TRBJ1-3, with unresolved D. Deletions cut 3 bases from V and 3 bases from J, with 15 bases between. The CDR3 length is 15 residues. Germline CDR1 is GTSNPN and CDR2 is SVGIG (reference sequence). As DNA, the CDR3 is TGTGCCTGGAGCTCGAGAGGGCTTGGTGGAAACACCATATATTTT. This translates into CAWSSRGLGGNTIYF.